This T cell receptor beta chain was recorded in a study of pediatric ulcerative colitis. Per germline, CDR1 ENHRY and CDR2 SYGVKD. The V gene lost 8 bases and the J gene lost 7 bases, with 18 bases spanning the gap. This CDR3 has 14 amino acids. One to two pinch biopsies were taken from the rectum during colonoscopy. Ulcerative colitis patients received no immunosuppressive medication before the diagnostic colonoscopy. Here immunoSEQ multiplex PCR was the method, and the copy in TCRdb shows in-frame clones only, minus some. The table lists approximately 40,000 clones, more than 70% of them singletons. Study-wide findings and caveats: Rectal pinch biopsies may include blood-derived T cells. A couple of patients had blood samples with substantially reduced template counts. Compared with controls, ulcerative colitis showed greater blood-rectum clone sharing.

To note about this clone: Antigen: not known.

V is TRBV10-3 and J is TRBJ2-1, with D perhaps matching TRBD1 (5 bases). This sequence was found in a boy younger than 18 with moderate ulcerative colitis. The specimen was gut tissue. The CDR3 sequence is CAIPRAGNLNEQFF. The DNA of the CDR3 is TGTGCCATCCCCCGCGCAGGGAACTTGAATGAGCAGTTCTTC.